Listed below are T cell receptor beta chains from one sample, sequenced in a study of beta chain features in type 1 diabetes. Repertoires were generated with immunoSEQ multiplex PCR, while TCRdb's copy carries only in-frame clones and drops some. This sample has 200,000 to 300,000 clones, with approximately 20% found just once. What was sequenced was naive CD4+ T cells from blood. All receptors come from a woman aged 40-49 years with type 1 diabetes. CDR3s include the opening cysteine and the closing phenylalanine or tryptophan. The order of the fields is clone size, V gene, D gene, J gene, CDR3 protein, CDR3 DNA. A D gene is named only where the DNA matches it firmly. Some rows have no size entry. The others give once, few or many, or a class for an expanded clone.

few,TRBV15,TRBD1,TRBJ2-7,CATSRDQGAGSTVQYF,TGTGCCACCAGCAGAGATCAGGGGGCAGGGTCCACGGTGCAGTACTTC
.,TRBV2,TRBD1,TRBJ1-2,CASSDRDRGYGYTF,TGTGCCAGCAGTGACCGTGACAGGGGCTATGGCTACACCTTC
few,TRBV9,.,TRBJ2-3,CASSARPGYPDTQYF,TGTGCCAGCAGCGCGCGCCCAGGGTATCCAGATACGCAGTATTTT
.,TRBV7-9,TRBD1,TRBJ2-3,CASSLGRQGPDTQYF,TGTGCCAGCAGCTTAGGCCGACAGGGCCCAGATACGCAGTATTTT
.,TRBV6-5,.,TRBJ1-2,CASSRGQLNYGYTF,TGTGCCAGCAGTCGAGGACAACTAAACTATGGCTACACCTTC
few,TRBV5-1,.,TRBJ1-5,CASSAQGDQPQHF,TGCGCCAGCAGTGCACAGGGCGATCAGCCCCAGCATTTT
.,TRBV28,TRBD2,TRBJ2-2,CASRTSGRARTGELFF,TGTGCCAGCCGGACTAGCGGGAGGGCCCGAACCGGGGAGCTGTTTTTT
few,TRBV10-3,.,TRBJ1-1,CAIRMANTEAFF,TGTGCCATCAGAATGGCGAACACTGAAGCTTTCTTT
.,TRBV28,TRBD1,TRBJ2-7,CASNAPGQPYEQYF,TGTGCCAGCAATGCCCCGGGACAGCCCTACGAGCAGTACTTC
.,TRBV23-1,.,TRBJ1-5,CASSQTRDSNQPQHF,TGCGCCAGCAGTCAGACACGGGATAGCAATCAGCCCCAGCATTTT
.,TRBV5-1,.,TRBJ2-7,CASSLEGGYEQYF,TGCGCCAGCAGCTTGGAAGGGGGTTACGAGCAGTACTTC
few,TRBV4-1,.,TRBJ2-3,CASSQDLTDTQYF,TGCGCCAGCAGCCAAGATTTAACAGATACGCAGTATTTT
.,TRBV7-9,TRBD1,TRBJ2-5,CASSFRQGQETQYF,TGTGCCAGCAGTTTCAGACAGGGCCAAGAGACCCAGTACTTC
.,TRBV29-1,TRBD1,TRBJ1-2,CSVATTGVYGYTF,TGCAGCGTCGCCACGACAGGGGTCTATGGCTACACCTTC
few,TRBV19,.,TRBJ1-5,CASSSSAGQPQHF,TGTGCCAGTTCCTCCAGTGCGGGGCAGCCCCAGCATTTT
.,TRBV2,TRBD2,TRBJ2-7,CASSKGTSGDYEQYF,TGTGCCAGCAGTAAGGGGACTAGCGGAGACTACGAGCAGTACTTC
few,TRBV4-3,TRBD1,TRBJ1-2,CASSPRTGGIYGYTF,TGCGCCAGCAGCCCCCGGACAGGGGGCATCTATGGCTACACCTTC
.,TRBV7-2,.,TRBJ2-3,CASVFTDTQYF,TGTGCCTCCGTCTTCACAGATACGCAGTATTTT
.,TRBV2,.,TRBJ2-3,CASSYTDTQYF,TGTGCCAGCAGTTACACAGATACGCAGTATTTT
.,TRBV29-1,TRBD2,TRBJ2-5,CSVPGELARQETQYF,TGCAGCGTCCCGGGGGAACTAGCGCGGCAAGAGACCCAGTACTTC
few,TRBV2,.,TRBJ2-7,CASTLPDNYEQYF,TGTGCCAGCACTCTTCCGGACAACTACGAGCAGTACTTC
few,TRBV5-1,.,TRBJ2-3,CASSLAAGSTDTQYF,TGCGCCAGCAGCTTGGCGGCAGGGAGCACAGATACGCAGTATTTT
.,TRBV9,.,TRBJ1-1,CASSADKNTEAFF,TGTGCCAGCAGCGCCGACAAGAACACTGAAGCTTTCTTT
few,TRBV5-1,TRBD1,TRBJ2-3,CASSFGGQKDTQYF,TGCGCCAGCAGCTTTGGGGGACAGAAAGATACGCAGTATTTT
.,TRBV15,TRBD2,TRBJ2-1,CATSRASGSYNEQFF,TGTGCCACCAGCAGGGCTAGCGGCTCCTACAATGAGCAGTTCTTC
.,TRBV9,.,TRBJ2-7,CASSPGTRYEQYF,TGTGCCAGCAGCCCAGGGACACGCTACGAGCAGTACTTC
.,TRBV7-2,.,TRBJ2-2,CASSLSWTSGELFF,TGTGCCAGCAGCTTAAGTTGGACATCCGGGGAGCTGTTTTTT
few,TRBV7-9,.,TRBJ1-3,CASSLGSSGNTIYF,TGTGCCAGCAGCTTAGGCAGCTCTGGAAACACCATATATTTT
.,TRBV30,.,TRBJ2-3,CACGQLGDTQYF,TGTGCCTGCGGACAGCTGGGGGATACGCAGTATTTT
.,TRBV5-6,TRBD1,TRBJ2-2,CASSLGQGIGELFF,TGTGCCAGCAGCCTCGGACAGGGAATCGGGGAGCTGTTTTTT
.,TRBV2,.,TRBJ2-5,CASTLGETQYF,TGTGCCAGCACCCTAGGAGAGACCCAGTACTTC
.,TRBV6-6,TRBD2,TRBJ2-3,CASSFGPAGAADTQYF,TGTGCCAGCAGTTTCGGGCCAGCGGGAGCCGCAGATACGCAGTATTTT
.,TRBV6-5,.,TRBJ1-1,CASSFQQGNTEAFF,TGTGCCAGCAGTTTCCAACAGGGGAACACTGAAGCTTTCTTT
few,TRBV27,TRBD2,TRBJ2-1,CASRAGLASNEQFF,TGTGCCAGCAGGGCAGGACTAGCGAGCAATGAGCAGTTCTTC
few,TRBV21-1,.,TRBJ1-5,CASSSQTGIDNQPQHF,TGTGCCAGCAGCTCCCAGACAGGGATTGACAATCAGCCCCAGCATTTT
.,TRBV6-5,TRBD1,TRBJ1-1,CASRRDSLNTEAFF,TGTGCCAGCAGACGGGACAGCCTGAACACTGAAGCTTTCTTT
.,TRBV29-1,.,TRBJ1-2,CSVVGSRFNGYTF,TGCAGCGTTGTAGGGAGTCGGTTTAATGGCTACACCTTC
few,TRBV5-1,.,TRBJ2-7,CASSLGIASLGNEQYF,TGCGCCAGCAGCTTGGGGATAGCGAGTTTGGGTAACGAGCAGTACTTC
few,TRBV27,.,TRBJ1-5,CASRQSNQPQHF,TGTGCCAGCAGACAGTCGAATCAGCCCCAGCATTTT
few,TRBV6-6,.,TRBJ2-2,CASSYGGSNTGELFF,TGTGCCAGCAGTTATGGAGGGTCGAACACCGGGGAGCTGTTTTTT
few,TRBV28,TRBD1,TRBJ1-1,CASSFSPEGANTEAFF,TGTGCCAGCAGTTTCTCCCCTGAGGGGGCGAACACTGAAGCTTTCTTT
.,TRBV29-1,TRBD1,TRBJ1-1,CSAWTGRNTEAFF,TGCAGCGCCTGGACAGGGAGGAACACTGAAGCTTTCTTT
few,TRBV5-1,.,TRBJ1-1,CASSLEQGSNTEAFF,TGCGCCAGCAGCTTGGAACAGGGCTCGAACACTGAAGCTTTCTTT
.,TRBV7-9,TRBD1,TRBJ1-1,CASSPGTVNTEAFF,TGTGCCAGCAGCCCCGGGACAGTTAACACTGAAGCTTTCTTT
.,TRBV2,.,TRBJ1-1,CASSDEGEVEAFF,TGTGCCAGCAGTGACGAAGGGGAGGTCGAAGCTTTCTTT
few,TRBV28,TRBD1,TRBJ1-2,CASRGDRVDGYTF,TGTGCCAGCAGGGGAGACAGGGTGGACGGCTACACCTTC
few,TRBV18,.,TRBJ1-2,CASSPPTVNYGYTF,TGTGCCAGCTCACCACCCACAGTGAACTATGGCTACACCTTC
few,TRBV9,.,TRBJ2-5,CASSVGPLAGGQETQYF,TGTGCCAGCAGCGTAGGCCCACTGGCAGGGGGGCAAGAGACCCAGTACTTC
.,TRBV15,TRBD1,TRBJ2-6,CATSRGTGYGANVLTF,TGTGCCACCAGCAGAGGGACAGGGTACGGGGCCAACGTCCTGACTTTC
few,TRBV5-1,.,TRBJ2-3,CASSWIDSSTDTQYF,TGCGCCAGCAGCTGGATTGACAGCAGCACAGATACGCAGTATTTT
few,TRBV18,.,TRBJ1-2,CASSPRGDGYTF,TGTGCCAGCTCACCCCGAGGAGATGGCTACACCTTC
.,TRBV27,TRBD1,TRBJ2-2,CASSWDSLNTGELFF,TGTGCCAGCAGTTGGGACAGCCTGAACACCGGGGAGCTGTTTTTT
few,TRBV7-9,TRBD2,TRBJ2-4,CASSPRPGGAKNIQYF,TGTGCCAGCAGCCCCCGCCCGGGAGGAGCCAAAAACATTCAGTACTTC
.,TRBV15,.,TRBJ2-7,CATSRDLSREQYF,TGTGCCACCAGCAGAGATCTCTCCAGGGAGCAGTACTTC
.,TRBV6-6,.,TRBJ1-6,CACSSGITNSPLHF,TGTGCCTGCTCTAGTGGCATCACCAATTCACCCCTCCACTTT
few,TRBV5-6,.,TRBJ2-1,CASSYEDEQFF,TGTGCCAGCAGCTATGAGGATGAGCAGTTCTTC